The clone carrying this T cell receptor (beta chain) was observed many times. Its target is not known. TCRdb ran MiXCR on the multiplex PCR reads and lists one entry per CDR3 protein. The sample holds approximately 45,000 distinct CDR3 sequences, roughly 23% seen once. The data belong to a study of breast tumors, draining lymph nodes, adjacent tissues. Study results and caveats: Tumor and nontumor repertoires were significantly more similar in luminal-like than in basal-like breast cancer. Tumors had less TCR diversity than lymph nodes, more than nontumor tissue. That most tumor T cells come from lymph nodes remained unproven. The data were judged consistent with most tumor T cells coming from lymph node and expanding in tumor.

CDR1 and CDR2 from the germline V gene are MNHNS and SASEGT. This CDR3 spans 15 amino acids. V was shortened by 0 bases and J by 6 bases, with 12 bases between the two germline ends. The chain has TRBV6-1 and TRBJ1-5, with a possible D match to TRBD1 (6 bases). Input material: breast tumor tissue. This sequence was found in a female donor with breast cancer. Some clones in this sample may be carry-over from other donors' samples. The CDR3 protein is CASSEASIQGQPQHF. The CDR3 DNA reads as TGTGCCAGCAGTGAAGCCTCAATACAGGGTCAGCCCCAGCATTTT.